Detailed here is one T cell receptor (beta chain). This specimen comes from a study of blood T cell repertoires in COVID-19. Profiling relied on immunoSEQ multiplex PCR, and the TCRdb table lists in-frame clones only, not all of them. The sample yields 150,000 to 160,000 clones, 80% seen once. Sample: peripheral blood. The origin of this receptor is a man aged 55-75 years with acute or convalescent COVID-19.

The CDR3 loop reads CASSGQGLGDGYTF. The CDR3, as DNA: TGTGCCAGCAGCGGACAGGGATTGGGTGATGGCTACACCTTC. The chain combines TRBV7-9 with TRBJ1-2; 8 positions agree with TRBD1. V lost 5 bases, J lost 6 bases, and 8 bases stayed unmatched. The CDR3 consists of 14 residues. Germline values: CDR1 SEHNR, CDR2 FQNEAQ (reference sequence).